The T cell receptor (beta chain) described here comes from a study of blood T cell repertoires in COVID-19. Study details: Spain, Italy and the United States supplied samples that represented acute and convalescent COVID-19. In each case, the material was cDNA or gDNA derived from T cells, B-cell-depleted T cells, or PBMCs.

The trim removed 2 bases at V and 4 bases at J, leaving 5 bases unmatched. CDR1 is SQVTM, CDR2 ANQGSEA, per germline. The CDR3 has 14 residues. In the original analysis: Reference gene primer amplification gave estimated nucleated cell counts. Clones were sequenced by immunoSEQ multiplex PCR, and TCRdb holds only the in-frame ones, with some missing. D and trimming were read from the DNA, whereas the V and J calls and clone size are those reported in that table. The table records some 75,000 clones, about 76% of them present only once. Sequencing was done on a sample of peripheral blood. The source is a woman of 80 years or more with active or convalescent COVID-19. The chain has TRBV29-1 and TRBJ1-2, with 9 bases identical to TRBD1. The CDR3 is CSVERGQGTYGYTF. In DNA, the CDR3 is TGCAGCGTTGAAAGGGGACAGGGCACCTATGGCTACACCTTC.